This entry describes one T cell receptor (beta chain). The target antigen is unknown. The record originates from a study of shared clonotypes between healthy human individuals. As for the study in general: The people who gave samples were a couple of women and three men aged 18 to 49.

Trimming pared 1 base from V and 5 bases from J, leaving 15 bases between. Germline V gives CDR1 LGHNA, CDR2 YNFKEQ. This CDR3 region has 15 residues. Study-wide results and caveats: Larger richness was generally estimated for naive than memory subsets.

Assay: immunoSEQ multiplex PCR; the TCRdb copy retains only in-frame clones and omits some. Found here are 850,000 to 1,100,000 clones, around three quarters of them singletons; the top ten hold 0.89%. Sequencing was performed on memory CD4+ T cells from PBMCs. Indicated subset: CD45RA-negative fraction. The chain carries TRBV4-2 and TRBJ2-7, with D possibly matching TRBD2 (6 bases). This clonotype originated in a man between 18 and 29 years old in good health. Some clones in this sample may be carry-over from other donors' samples. The CDR3 loop reads CASSQVTEGVNEQYF. The CDR3 DNA reads as TGTGCCAGCAGCCAAGTAACGGAGGGAGTGAACGAGCAGTACTTC.